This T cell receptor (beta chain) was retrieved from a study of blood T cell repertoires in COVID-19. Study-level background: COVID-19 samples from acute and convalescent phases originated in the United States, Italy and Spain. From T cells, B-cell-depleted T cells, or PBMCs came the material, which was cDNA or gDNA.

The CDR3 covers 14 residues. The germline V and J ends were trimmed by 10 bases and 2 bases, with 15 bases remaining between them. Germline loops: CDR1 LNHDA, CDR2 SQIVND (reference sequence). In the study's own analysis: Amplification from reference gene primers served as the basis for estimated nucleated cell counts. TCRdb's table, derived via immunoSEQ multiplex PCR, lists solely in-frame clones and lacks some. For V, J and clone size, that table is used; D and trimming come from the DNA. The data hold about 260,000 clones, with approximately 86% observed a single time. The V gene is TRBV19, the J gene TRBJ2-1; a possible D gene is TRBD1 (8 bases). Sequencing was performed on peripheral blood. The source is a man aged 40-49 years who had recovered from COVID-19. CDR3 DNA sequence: TGTGCCAATCACAGGGGGGGGACCTACAATGAGCAGTTCTTC. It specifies CANHRGGTYNEQFF.